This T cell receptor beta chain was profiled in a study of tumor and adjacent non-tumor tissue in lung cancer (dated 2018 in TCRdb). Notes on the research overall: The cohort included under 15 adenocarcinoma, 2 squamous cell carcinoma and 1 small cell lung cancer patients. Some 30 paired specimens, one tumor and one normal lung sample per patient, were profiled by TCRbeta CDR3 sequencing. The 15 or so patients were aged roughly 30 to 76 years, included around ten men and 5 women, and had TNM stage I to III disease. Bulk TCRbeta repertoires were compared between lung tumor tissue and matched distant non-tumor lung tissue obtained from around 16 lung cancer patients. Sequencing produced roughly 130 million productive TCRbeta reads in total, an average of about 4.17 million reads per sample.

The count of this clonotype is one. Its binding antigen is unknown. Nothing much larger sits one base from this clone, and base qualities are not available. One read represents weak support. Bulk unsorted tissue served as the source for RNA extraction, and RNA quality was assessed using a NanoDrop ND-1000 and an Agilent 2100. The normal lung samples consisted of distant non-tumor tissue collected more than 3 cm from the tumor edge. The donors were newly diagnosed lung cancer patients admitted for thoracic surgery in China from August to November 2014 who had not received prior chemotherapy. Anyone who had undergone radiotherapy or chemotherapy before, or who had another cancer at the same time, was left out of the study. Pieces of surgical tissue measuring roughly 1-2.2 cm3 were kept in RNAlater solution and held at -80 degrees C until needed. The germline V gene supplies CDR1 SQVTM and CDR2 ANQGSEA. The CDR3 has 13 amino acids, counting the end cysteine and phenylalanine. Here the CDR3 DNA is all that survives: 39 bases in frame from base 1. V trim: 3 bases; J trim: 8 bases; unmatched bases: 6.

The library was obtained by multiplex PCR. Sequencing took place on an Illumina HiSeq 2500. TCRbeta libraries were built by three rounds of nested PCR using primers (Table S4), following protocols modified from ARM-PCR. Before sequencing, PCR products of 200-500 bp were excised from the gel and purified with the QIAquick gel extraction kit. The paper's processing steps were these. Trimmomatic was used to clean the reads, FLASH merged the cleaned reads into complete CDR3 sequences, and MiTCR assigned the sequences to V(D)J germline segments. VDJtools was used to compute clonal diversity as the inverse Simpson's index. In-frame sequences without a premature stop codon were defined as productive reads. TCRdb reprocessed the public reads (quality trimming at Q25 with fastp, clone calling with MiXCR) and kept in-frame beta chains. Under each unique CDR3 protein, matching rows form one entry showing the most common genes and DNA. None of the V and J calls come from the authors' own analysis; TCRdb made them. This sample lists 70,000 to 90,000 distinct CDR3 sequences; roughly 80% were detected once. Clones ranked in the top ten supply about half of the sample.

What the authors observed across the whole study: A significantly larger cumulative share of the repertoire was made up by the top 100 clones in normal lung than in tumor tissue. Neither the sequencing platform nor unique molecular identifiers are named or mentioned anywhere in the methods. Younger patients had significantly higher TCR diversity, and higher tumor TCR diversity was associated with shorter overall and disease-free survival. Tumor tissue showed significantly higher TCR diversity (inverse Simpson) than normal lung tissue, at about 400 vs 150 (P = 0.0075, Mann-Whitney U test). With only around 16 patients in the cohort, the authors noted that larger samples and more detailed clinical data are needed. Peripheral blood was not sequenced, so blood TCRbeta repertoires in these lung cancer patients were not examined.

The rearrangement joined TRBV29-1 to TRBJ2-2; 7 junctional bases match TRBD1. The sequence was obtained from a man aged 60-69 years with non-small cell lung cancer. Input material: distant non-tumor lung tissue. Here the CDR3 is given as CSVDRGNSGELFF. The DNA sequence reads TGCAGCGTTGACAGGGGGAACTCTGGGGAGCTGTTTTTT.